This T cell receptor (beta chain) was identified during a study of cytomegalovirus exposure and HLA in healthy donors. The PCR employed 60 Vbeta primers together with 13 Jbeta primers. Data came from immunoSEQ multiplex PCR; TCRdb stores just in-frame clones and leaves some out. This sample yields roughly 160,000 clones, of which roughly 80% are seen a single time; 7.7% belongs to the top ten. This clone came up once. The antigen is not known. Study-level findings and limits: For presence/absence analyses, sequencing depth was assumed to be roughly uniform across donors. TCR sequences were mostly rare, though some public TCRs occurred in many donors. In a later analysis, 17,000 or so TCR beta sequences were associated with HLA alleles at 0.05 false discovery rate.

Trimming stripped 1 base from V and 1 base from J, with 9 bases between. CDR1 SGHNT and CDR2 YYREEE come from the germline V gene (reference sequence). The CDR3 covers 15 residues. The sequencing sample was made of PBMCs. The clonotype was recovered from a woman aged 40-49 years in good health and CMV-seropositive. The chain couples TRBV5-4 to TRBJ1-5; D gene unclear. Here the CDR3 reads CASSLFHESNQPQHF. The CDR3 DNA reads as TGTGCCAGCAGCTTGTTTCATGAGAGCAATCAGCCCCAGCATTTT.